The rows below give T cell receptor beta chains drawn from one sample of a study of beta chain features in type 1 diabetes. Only in-frame clones appear in the TCRdb table, and some are missing; sequencing was by immunoSEQ multiplex PCR. The data contain around 320,000 clones, approximately 15% of them seen just once; the ten biggest clones take up more than 6.5%. The sequenced sample was central memory CD4+ T cells from blood. All receptors derive from a man aged 30 to 45 in good health. Both conserved end residues are part of each CDR3. D genes are given only for firm matches. Not every row has a clone size; where given, it reads once, few, many or a size class.

D,V,size,J,length,CDR3
-,TRBV28,few,TRBJ1-2,14,CASRWGRANYGYTF
-,TRBV10-3,few,TRBJ2-2,14,CAISPSPIGGELFF
-,TRBV29-1,few,TRBJ2-2,15,CSGTTGSRSSGELFF
-,TRBV20-1,-,TRBJ2-3,11,CSARETDTQYF
-,TRBV9,-,TRBJ1-1,12,CASSADSTEAFF
TRBD2,TRBV10-3,many,TRBJ2-1,15,CAIREVAGAGDEQFF
-,TRBV14,-,TRBJ1-2,13,CASSPRIGDGYTF
-,TRBV6-5,-,TRBJ1-6,15,CASSSGREWSSPLHF
-,TRBV2,-,TRBJ2-2,14,CASSETGTTGELFF
TRBD2,TRBV11-2,few,TRBJ2-1,16,CASSVSIERGRNEQFF
-,TRBV4-1,few,TRBJ1-5,13,CASSQLVNQPQHF
-,TRBV6-5,few,TRBJ1-6,16,CASSYSGRRWDSPLHF
-,TRBV12-5,-,TRBJ2-2,16,CASGMDRTRATGELFF
-,TRBV12-5,many,TRBJ2-6,14,CASGPLSGANVLTF